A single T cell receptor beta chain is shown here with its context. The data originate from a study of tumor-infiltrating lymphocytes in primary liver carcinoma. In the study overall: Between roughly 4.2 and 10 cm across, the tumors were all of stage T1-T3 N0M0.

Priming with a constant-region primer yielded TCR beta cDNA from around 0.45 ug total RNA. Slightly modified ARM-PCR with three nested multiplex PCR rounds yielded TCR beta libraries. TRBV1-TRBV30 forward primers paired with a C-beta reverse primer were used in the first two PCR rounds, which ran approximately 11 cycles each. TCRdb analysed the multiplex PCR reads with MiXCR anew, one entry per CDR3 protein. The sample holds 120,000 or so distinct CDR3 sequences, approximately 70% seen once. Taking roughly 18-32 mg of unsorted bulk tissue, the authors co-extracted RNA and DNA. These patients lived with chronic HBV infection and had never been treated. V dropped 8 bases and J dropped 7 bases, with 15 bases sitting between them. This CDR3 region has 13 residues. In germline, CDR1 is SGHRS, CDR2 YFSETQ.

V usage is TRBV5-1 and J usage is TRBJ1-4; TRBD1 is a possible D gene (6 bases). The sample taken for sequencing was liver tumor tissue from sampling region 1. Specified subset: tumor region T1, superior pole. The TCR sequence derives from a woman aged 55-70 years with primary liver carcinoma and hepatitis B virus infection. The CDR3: CARRERGAEKLFF. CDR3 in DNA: TGCGCCAGGAGGGAACGGGGGGCTGAAAAACTGTTTTTT.